Following are 19 T cell receptor beta chains from one sample sequenced in a study of T cells in Graves' hyperthyroidism and ophthalmopathy. Researchers took RNA transcripts and amplified the TCR beta CDR3 regions from them. Using the HTBI primer set, a first-round RT-PCR was run on the TCR CDR3. In TCRdb, the multiplex PCR reads were re-called with MiXCR into one record per CDR3 protein. The sample holds approximately 690,000 distinct CDR3 sequences; roughly 20% are singletons and the top ten take roughly 30%. What was sequenced was blood. These receptors all stem from a man aged 25-45 years with Graves' ophthalmopathy.

There are many counts of this clonotype. This chain uses TRBV12-3 or TRBV12-4 with TRBJ1-5, with D unclear. Trimming left V 1 base short and J 4 bases short, with 5 bases between. There are 13 residues in the CDR3. The CDR3 reads CASSLGQNQPQHF. CDR3 DNA: TGTGCCAGCAGTTTAGGCCAGAATCAGCCCCAGCATTTT.

Only a few counts were recorded for this clonotype. The chain carries TRBV29-1 and TRBJ2-1; a weak D match, TRBD1 (5 bases). Trimming took 3 bases from V and 7 from J, leaving 13 bases between them. Germline V lookup: CDR1 SQVTM, CDR2 ANQGSEA. CDR3 length: 13 amino acids. The CDR3: CSVDSPGRNEQFF. The CDR3 coding sequence is TGCAGCGTTGACTCTCCAGGGCGTAATGAGCAGTTCTTC.

On this clonotype: The junction shows a germline mismatch at one end, possibly a read error. This chain joins TRBV7-3 and TRBJ2-5, with TRBD1 matching over 7 bases. This CDR3 region has 13 residues. Looked up from germline, CDR1 is SGHTA and CDR2 is FQGTGA. DNA for the CDR3: TGTGCCAGCAGCCGGGACAGCTTGGAGACCCAATACTTC. This gives the protein CASSRDSLETQYF.

This clonotype was seen ten or more times. The rearrangement links TRBV11-2 to TRBJ1-1; TRBD1 is a possible D gene (5 bases). Per the germline V gene, CDR1 is SGHAT and CDR2 is FQNNGV. Trimming pared 1 base from V and 1 base from J, leaving 22 bases between. This CDR3 contains 19 residues. CDR3 sequence reads: CASSLGYRAPTVTNTEAFF. The CDR3 bases are TGTGCCAGCAGCTTAGGGTATAGGGCCCCGACAGTCACGAACACTGAAGCTTTCTTT.

The rearrangement joins TRBV7-9 to TRBJ2-7, with TRBD1 matching over 9 bases. The length of the CDR3 is 12 residues. Germline values: CDR1 SEHNR, CDR2 FQNEAQ (reference sequence). With 4 bases clipped from V and 6 bases from J, the junction kept 1 base outside the gene matches. Here the CDR3 DNA reads TGTGCCAGCAGCTGGACAGGGGTCGAGCAGTACTTC. Translated, it gives CASSWTGVEQYF.

In nucleotides, the CDR3 is TGTGCCAGCAGCCATTATAGATTTACGAACACCGGGGAGCTGTTTTTT. It yields the protein CASSHYRFTNTGELFF. The chain recombines TRBV3-1 with TRBJ2-2; no clear D gene. The CDR3 length is 16 residues. Germline loops: CDR1 LGHDT, CDR2 YNNKEL (reference sequence). V lost 3 bases to trimming and J lost 0 bases, with 11 bases between them.

The V gene is TRBV14, the J gene TRBJ2-7; D gene ambiguous. The CDR3 covers 13 residues. Germline CDR1 reads SGHDN; CDR2 reads FVKESK. With 1 base removed from V and 6 bases from J, the gap between germline ends came to 10 bases. CDR3: CASSQVKSGEQYF. The CDR3 DNA reads as TGTGCCAGCAGCCAAGTTAAAAGTGGCGAGCAGTACTTC.

The rearrangement links TRBV9 to TRBJ2-5; a weak D match, TRBD2 (5 bases). The germline V and J ends were trimmed by 4 bases and 3 bases, with 16 bases remaining between them. This CDR3 has 15 residues. Germline loops: CDR1 SGDLS, CDR2 YYNGEE. The CDR3 loop is CASSFSHGEKETQYF. The CDR3 DNA reads as TGTGCCAGCAGCTTTAGTCACGGGGAAAAAGAGACCCAGTACTTC.

This clonotype was seen more than once but under ten times. The J gene is TRBJ2-1, the V gene TRBV7-2; D may be TRBD2 (6 bases). The CDR3 runs to 16 residues. Germline CDR1 SGHTA, CDR2 FQGNSA. The V end lost 2 bases, the J end lost 2 bases, and 13 bases lay between the germline ends. CDR3 region: CASSLRPLATYNEQFF. CDR3 nucleotide sequence: TGTGCCAGCAGCTTAAGGCCCCTAGCGACCTACAATGAGCAGTTCTTC.

This clonotype was seen only a few times. The chain recombines TRBV11-2 with TRBJ2-1; D remains unclear. Trimming stripped 10 bases from V and 6 bases from J, with 13 bases between. The germline V gene has CDR1 SGHAT and CDR2 FQNNGV. The CDR3 runs 12 residues. CDR3 amino acids: CATPATPNEQFF. The DNA of the CDR3 is TGTGCCACCCCAGCGACACCCAATGAGCAGTTCTTC.

The chain carries TRBV15 and TRBJ2-3; D remains unclear. From germline, CDR1 is LNHNV and CDR2 YYDKDF (reference sequence). The CDR3 consists of 14 residues. Trimming stripped 1 base from V and 0 bases from J, with 5 bases between. The DNA of the CDR3 is TGTGCCACCAGCAGAGCCGGGAGCACAGATACGCAGTATTTT. Translated, it gives CATSRAGSTDTQYF.

V gene TRBV19 combines with J gene TRBJ1-1, with TRBD1 as a possible D gene (5 bases). In germline, CDR1 is LNHDA, CDR2 SQIVND (reference sequence). Trimming stripped 3 bases from V and 5 bases from J, with 13 bases between. The CDR3 length is 14 residues. The CDR3 nucleotides read TGTGCCAGTAGTATTGCGGCAGGGAGTACTGAAGCTTTCTTT. Translation gives CASSIAAGSTEAFF.

This clonotype was observed a few times. The chain recombines TRBV11-1 with TRBJ2-7, with 12 bases fitting TRBD2. V lost 5 bases, J lost 0 bases, and 8 bases stayed unmatched. The CDR3 covers 17 residues. Looked up from germline, CDR1 is SGHAT and CDR2 is FQDESV (reference sequence). For the CDR3, the DNA is TGTGCCAGCAGCCAGTCCGGACTAGCGGGAATCTCCTACGAGCAGTACTTC. Protein sequence: CASSQSGLAGISYEQYF.

This clonotype was counted once. V usage is TRBV6-2 or TRBV6-3 and J usage is TRBJ2-3; the D gene is possibly TRBD1 (5 bases). The germline V gene has CDR1 MNHEY and CDR2 SVGEGT. Trimming pared 3 bases from V and 4 bases from J, leaving 14 bases between. The CDR3 extends over 15 amino acids. The CDR3 DNA sequence: TGTGCCAGCAGTTATAGGGGCCCAGAGGCAGATACGCAGTATTTT. This sequence encodes CASSYRGPEADTQYF.

This clonotype was detected only a few times. The V call is TRBV5-1, the J call TRBJ2-1; tentative D call: TRBD2 (5 bases). The V end lost 4 bases, the J end lost 5 bases, and 19 bases lay between the germline ends. The V gene's germline CDR1 is SGHRS and CDR2 YFSETQ. CDR3 length equals 16 residues. CDR3 DNA: TGCGCCAGCAGCCCCGTTCGGACTGGATTTGACAATGAGCAGTTCTTC. It codes for CASSPVRTGFDNEQFF.

The V call is TRBV11-2, the J call TRBJ2-2; D gene ambiguous. This CDR3 region has 15 residues. The V and J ends lost 3 bases and 2 bases respectively, with 10 bases between them. Germline V gene sequence: CDR1 SGHAT, CDR2 FQNNGV. This CDR3 is CASSFRVYNTGELFF. Here the CDR3 DNA reads TGTGCCAGCAGCTTCAGAGTTTACAACACCGGGGAGCTGTTTTTT.

This clonotype was recorded many times. V is TRBV13 and J is TRBJ1-1, with D unresolved. The germline CDR1 and CDR2 sequences are PRHDT and FYEKMQ (reference sequence). The CDR3 sequence is 14 residues long. V lost 0 bases to trimming and J lost 4 bases, with 9 bases between them. CDR3 sequence reads: CASSLGPGPTEAFF. In nucleotides, the CDR3 is TGTGCCAGCAGCTTAGGCCCGGGTCCCACTGAAGCTTTCTTT. The full variable domain, its missing parts supplied by reference TRBV13 and TRBJ1-1, is AAGVIQSPRHLIKEKRETATLKCYPIPRHDTVYWYQQGPGQDPQFLISFYEKMQSDKGSIPDRFSAQQFSDYHSELNMSSLELGDSALYFCASSLGPGPTEAFFGQGTRLTVV.

This clonotype was seen only a few times. The chain combines TRBV11-2 with TRBJ2-5; TRBD1 agrees at 9 bases. The germline V gene encodes CDR1 SGHAT and CDR2 FQNNGV. This CDR3 region has 19 residues. Trimming removed 5 bases from V and 5 bases from J; junction bases left unmatched: 21. In nucleotides, the CDR3 is TGTGCCAGCAGCCCAGTTACAGGGGGCTTAGGTACGGGGAGTGAGACCCAGTACTTC. Translation gives CASSPVTGGLGTGSETQYF.

This clonotype showed up many times. The rearrangement links TRBV7-3 to TRBJ2-2, with 7 positions matching TRBD1. The trim removed 6 bases at V and 5 bases at J, leaving 3 bases unmatched. Germline CDR1 SGHTA, CDR2 FQGTGA. The CDR3 totals 13 residues. This chain's CDR3 is CASSTGATGELFF. DNA for the CDR3: TGTGCCAGCAGTACAGGGGCGACCGGGGAGCTGTTTTTT.